One and the same sample provided the 14 T cell receptor beta chains below, sequenced in a study of blood T cells in healthy people across ages. The second PCR ran about 6 to 12 cycles with a sample-barcoded 5' primer and J-beta primers. TCRdb analysed the 5' RACE reads with MiXCR anew, one entry per CDR3 protein. The data show roughly 2 million distinct CDR3 sequences, around half seen once. Sequencing was performed on blood. These receptors were collected from a woman aged 40 to 50 in good health.

The rearrangement uses TRBV9 and TRBJ2-7; the D is unclear. The V gene lost 4 bases and the J gene lost 0 bases, with 8 bases spanning the gap. Germline lookup yields CDR1 SGDLS and CDR2 YYNGEE. The length of the CDR3 is 13 residues. CDR3: CASSNSSSYEQYF. CDR3 sequence (DNA): TGTGCCAGCAGCAACAGTAGCTCCTACGAGCAGTACTTC.

In its sample, this clonotype was seen a few times. The chain is built from TRBV5-1 and TRBJ2-3; possibly TRBD1 for D (5 bases). The CDR3 loop spans 15 amino acids. CDR1 is SGHRS, CDR2 YFSETQ, per germline. V was pared by 1 base and J by 0 bases, with 9 bases between. In nucleotides, the CDR3 is TGCGCCAGCAGCTTGTTGACAGAGAGCACAGATACGCAGTATTTT. Its protein product is CASSLLTESTDTQYF.

This clonotype was seen just once. The chain combines TRBV5-4 with TRBJ1-2, with a tentative D call TRBD1 (5 bases). The CDR3 has 14 residues. V lost 0 bases and J 4 bases, leaving 10 bases between the germline ends. Looked up from germline, CDR1 is SGHNT and CDR2 is YYREEE (reference sequence). This chain's CDR3 is CASSLGQSGYGYTF. The CDR3 region has the DNA TGTGCCAGCAGCTTGGGACAGTCGGGCTATGGCTACACCTTC.

The V gene is TRBV29-1, the J gene TRBJ2-2; TRBD1 matches at 9 bases. This CDR3 has 14 residues. In germline, CDR1 is SQVTM, CDR2 ANQGSEA. Trimming at V came to 6 bases and at J to 5 bases, leaving 7 bases not matched to a gene. The CDR3 protein is CSVEGQGLTGELFF. The CDR3 nucleotides are TGCAGCGTCGAGGGACAGGGTCTTACCGGGGAGCTGTTTTTT.

This clonotype was seen a few times. CDR3 nucleotides: TGCGCCAGCAGCCAAGATCTCCAGACAGAAGACACTGAAGCTTTCTTT. It encodes CASSQDLQTEDTEAFF. The chain joins TRBV4-3 to TRBJ1-1, with D maybe TRBD1 (5 bases). Germline assignment: CDR1 LGHNA and CDR2 YSLEER. V lost 0 bases to trimming and J lost 3 bases, with 14 bases between them. This CDR3 is built from 16 residues.

This clonotype was seen only a few times. The chain employs TRBV7-2 and TRBJ2-1; a weak D match, TRBD1 (5 bases). Per germline, CDR1 SGHTA and CDR2 FQGNSA. This CDR3 has 13 residues. The V end was cut by 7 bases, the J end by 7 bases, with 14 bases between. This CDR3 is CASTSRARNEQFF. The CDR3 bases are TGTGCCAGCACCTCCAGGGCAAGAAATGAGCAGTTCTTC.

This clonotype was picked up a small number of times. This chain uses TRBV20-1 with TRBJ2-7; perhaps TRBD2 as D (6 bases). The V end lost 0 bases, the J end lost 3 bases, and 12 bases lay between the germline ends. The germline gives CDR1 DFQATT, CDR2 SNEGSKA (reference sequence). This CDR3 contains 14 residues. The CDR3 DNA reads TGCAGTGCTAGAGATCGGGGAGGCCACTACGAGCAGTACTTC. Its translation: CSARDRGGHYEQYF.

There are a few counts of this clonotype. This chain connects TRBV20-1 to TRBJ2-7, with TRBD2 identical over 7 bases. The CDR3 contains 19 residues. V shed 0 bases, J shed 0 bases, and the junction held 17 bases outside the gene matches. Germline-derived CDR1 and CDR2 are DFQATT and SNEGSKA (reference sequence). This CDR3 is CSARDRRGSPSGPSYEQYF. CDR3 in DNA: TGCAGTGCTAGAGATCGAAGAGGTTCGCCTAGCGGTCCCTCCTACGAGCAGTACTTC.

This clonotype was observed a few times. The genes are TRBV11-2 and TRBJ2-3; D remains ambiguous. The V gene lost 0 bases and the J gene lost 8 bases, with 6 bases spanning the gap. Germline V gene sequence: CDR1 SGHAT, CDR2 FQNNGV. This CDR3 region has 12 residues. The CDR3 protein is CASSLDPGTQYF. CDR3 in DNA: TGTGCCAGCAGCTTAGATCCTGGTACGCAGTATTTT. Variable domain in full (rest from reference TRBV11-2 and TRBJ2-3): EAGVAQSPRYKIIEKRQSVAFWCNPISGHATLYWYQQILGQGPKLLIQFQNNGVVDDSQLPKDRFSAERLKGVDSTLKIQPAKLEDSAVYLCASSLDPGTQYFGPGTRLTVL.

Concerning this clonotype: Germline and junction disagree at one end, which may indicate a read error. V is TRBV12-3 or TRBV12-4 and J is TRBJ2-1, with D perhaps matching TRBD1 or TRBD2 (5 bases each). The CDR3 has 12 residues. CDR3 DNA: TGTGTCAGCAGACGGGACCTCTACGAGCAGTTCTTC. Protein product: CVSRRDLYEQFF.

This clonotype was picked up a small number of times. This chain connects TRBV7-2 to TRBJ2-1, with D uncertain. The germline gives CDR1 SGHTA, CDR2 FQGNSA. The CDR3 consists of 13 residues. Between the trimmed V and J ends, which lost 3 bases and 6 bases, there was a span of 9 bases. The CDR3 bases are TGTGCCAGCAGCTTCTGGCAGATCAATGAGCAGTTCTTC. Translating gives CASSFWQINEQFF.

Remarks on this clonotype: At one end the junction does not follow the germline gene, possibly because of a read error. The V gene is TRBV27, the J gene TRBJ2-1; D gene unclear. CDR1 is MNHEY and CDR2 is SMNVEV in the germline V gene (reference sequence). The CDR3 is 15 residues long. Written as DNA, the CDR3 is TGTGCCAGCAGCTTATCTCCAGGAGACTACAATGAGCAGTTCTTC. It specifies CASSLSPGDYNEQFF.

In its sample, this clonotype was seen a few times. The CDR3 DNA sequence: TGCAGTGCTAGAGCCCAGGGTCGCAACACAGATACGCAGTATTTT. Residues: CSARAQGRNTDTQYF. The rearrangement joins TRBV20-1 to TRBJ2-3; maybe TRBD1 (5 bases). This CDR3 has 15 residues. CDR1 is DFQATT and CDR2 is SNEGSKA in the germline V gene (reference sequence). Trimming took 1 base from V and 2 from J, leaving 13 bases between them.

J is TRBJ1-5 and V is TRBV6-1; TRBD1 aligns across 7 bases. The CDR3 consists of 17 residues. CDR1 and CDR2 (germline): MNHNS, SASEGT. The junction had 12 bases not matched to a gene; V was cut back by 6 bases and J by 1 base. CDR3 bases: TGTGCCAGCAGCCGAACAAGAGGGGGCAGGAGCAATCAGCCCCAGCATTTT. This sequence encodes CASSRTRGGRSNQPQHF.